The 25 T cell receptor beta chains below all came from one sample that was sequenced in a study of T cells in Graves' hyperthyroidism and ophthalmopathy. Template material for amplifying TCR beta CDR3 regions consisted of RNA transcripts. First-round RT-PCR with HTBI primers amplified the TCR CDR3 region. TCRdb redid the calling of the multiplex PCR reads with MiXCR, one entry per CDR3 protein. The sample lists fewer than 350,000 distinct CDR3 sequences; roughly 13% were seen once. What was sequenced was blood. Source of these receptors: a woman between 40 and 50 years old with Graves' hyperthyroidism.

This clonotype was recorded a few times. The J gene is TRBJ1-3, the V gene TRBV7-9, with D unclear. This CDR3 has 14 amino acids. Trimming stripped 7 bases from V and 2 bases from J, with 12 bases between. From germline, CDR1 is SEHNR and CDR2 FQNEAQ (reference sequence). The DNA for the CDR3 is TGTGCCAGCATCGAGCTGGCAGCTGGAAACACCATATATTTT. Protein product: CASIELAAGNTIYF.

The J gene is TRBJ2-3, the V gene TRBV19, with 7 nucleotides matching TRBD1. The length of the CDR3 is 14 residues. The junction had 8 bases not matched to a gene; V was cut back by 6 bases and J by 5 bases. Germline loops: CDR1 LNHDA, CDR2 SQIVND (reference sequence). CDR3 coding DNA: TGTGCCAGTAGCTCGACAGGGCAGATAGATACGCAGTATTTT. Translation gives CASSSTGQIDTQYF.

This clonotype was observed a few times. The chain has TRBV15 and TRBJ1-5; D remains ambiguous. V was cut by 1 base and J by 0 bases, with 7 bases left in between. Germline V CDR1 and CDR2: LNHNV, YYDKDF (reference sequence). This CDR3 comprises 15 residues. The CDR3: CATSRVAVSNQPQHF. DNA of the CDR3: TGTGCCACCAGCAGAGTAGCGGTTAGCAATCAGCCCCAGCATTTT.

There are many counts of this clonotype. The chain is built from TRBV12-3 or TRBV12-4 and TRBJ1-5; TRBD1 matches 7 bases. CDR3 size: 13 residues. V dropped 7 bases and J dropped 2; count of bases not matched to a gene: 2. The CDR3 region is CASTDRGNQPQHF. The CDR3 DNA reads TGTGCCAGCACTGACAGGGGCAATCAGCCCCAGCATTTT.

This clonotype was seen a handful of times. This chain joins TRBV7-9 and TRBJ2-3; D ambiguous. Germline V gene lookup returns CDR1 SEHNR and CDR2 FQNEAQ (reference sequence). V lost 4 bases to trimming and J lost 0 bases, with 8 bases between them. The length of the CDR3 is 14 residues. The CDR3 reads CASSSRYSTDTQYF. CDR3 sequence (DNA): TGTGCCAGCAGCTCTCGGTATAGCACAGATACGCAGTATTTT.

This clonotype was counted ten times or more. The chain combines TRBV20-1 with TRBJ1-2; a weak D match, TRBD1 (5 bases). V was trimmed by 4 bases and J by 1 base, leaving 13 bases between them. Germline CDR1 and CDR2: DFQATT and SNEGSKA (reference sequence). This CDR3 contains 14 residues. The CDR3 region is CSATKRDGNYGYTF. The DNA of the CDR3 is TGCAGTGCTACTAAAAGGGACGGTAACTATGGCTACACCTTC.

The rearrangement uses TRBV6-2 or TRBV6-3 and TRBJ2-1; TRBD2 aligns across 10 bases. Trimming took 2 bases from V and 7 from J; bases not matched to a gene: 5. Looked up from germline, CDR1 is MNHEY and CDR2 is SVGEGT. The CDR3 totals 15 residues. CDR3 coding DNA: TGTGCCAGCAGTTACCCAAGCGGGAGGGTTAATGAGCAGTTCTTC. It translates to CASSYPSGRVNEQFF.

This clonotype was counted at least ten times. This chain uses TRBV2 with TRBJ2-1; maybe TRBD1 (6 bases). The CDR3 has 15 residues. Looked up from germline, CDR1 is SNHLY and CDR2 is FYNNEI. The ends were cut back, 3 bases at V and 7 bases at J, with 16 bases in the middle. CDR3 nucleotides: TGTGCCAGCAGTGATGTCGGAAGGGGGTCGAATGAGCAGTTCTTC. Protein: CASSDVGRGSNEQFF. Full variable domain (rest looked up from reference TRBV2 and TRBJ2-1): EPEVTQTPSHQVTQMGQEVILRCVPISNHLYFYWYRQILGQKVEFLVSFYNNEISEKSEIFDDQFSVERPDGSNFTLKIRSTKLEDSAMYFCASSDVGRGSNEQFFGPGTRLTVL.

In this sample, this clonotype turned up many times. V gene TRBV28 combines with J gene TRBJ2-1; tentatively, D is TRBD2 (6 bases). V was trimmed by 5 bases and J by 7 bases, leaving 18 bases between them. The CDR3 sequence is 15 residues long. In germline, CDR1 is MDHEN, CDR2 SYDVKM. CDR3 protein: CASSRLIGGKNEQFF. Written as DNA, the CDR3 is TGTGCCAGCAGTCGATTAATTGGCGGGAAAAATGAGCAGTTCTTC. The variable domain in full, completed from reference TRBV28 and TRBJ2-1, reads DVKVTQSSRYLVKRTGEKVFLECVQDMDHENMFWYRQDPGLGLRLIYFSYDVKMKEKGDIPEGYSVSREKKERFSLILESASTNQTSMYLCASSRLIGGKNEQFFGPGTRLTVL.

This clonotype was seen at least ten times. The gene calls are TRBV6-1 and TRBJ2-7; 11 nucleotides align to TRBD1. Unmatched junction bases numbered 12, after V lost 9 bases and J lost 2 bases. The CDR3 runs to 16 residues. The V gene's germline CDR1 is MNHNS and CDR2 SASEGT. The CDR3 loop reads CARGQGATGEPYEQYF. The CDR3 DNA follows: TGTGCCAGAGGACAGGGGGCGACGGGAGAGCCCTACGAGCAGTACTTC.

The V gene is TRBV28, the J gene TRBJ1-2; maybe TRBD1 (5 bases). Germline V CDR1 and CDR2: MDHEN, SYDVKM. Trimming pared 8 bases from V and 4 bases from J, leaving 17 bases between. The CDR3 is made up of 14 amino acids. The CDR3 nucleotides are TGTGCCAGCTATTCGGGGGGAGCGAGCTATGGCTACACCTTC. This gives the protein CASYSGGASYGYTF.

This clonotype was observed at least ten times. The chain uses TRBV10-2 and TRBJ1-3, with 8 positions matching TRBD1. The J segment lost 0 bases and the V segment lost 2 bases, leaving 0 bases of the junction unmatched. The CDR3 is 15 residues long. Germline CDR1 and CDR2: WSHSY and SAAADI. This CDR3 reads CASSEQGASGNTIYF. CDR3 in DNA: TGCGCCAGCAGTGAGCAGGGGGCCTCTGGAAACACCATATATTTT.

Ten or more counts support this clonotype. The chain recombines TRBV20-1 with TRBJ1-1; D call uncertain. The length of the CDR3 is 10 residues. V lost 3 bases and J 8 bases, leaving 7 bases between the germline ends. Germline-derived CDR1 and CDR2 are DFQATT and SNEGSKA (reference sequence). The chain's CDR3 is CSASRTEAFF. The DNA of the CDR3 is TGCAGTGCTAGCCGGACCGAAGCTTTCTTT.

This clonotype was counted ten times or more. The V call is TRBV27, the J call TRBJ2-7; D tentatively fits TRBD1 or TRBD2 (6 bases each). The ends were cut back, 5 bases at V and 6 bases at J, with 17 bases in the middle. The CDR3 extends over 14 amino acids. Germline assignment: CDR1 MNHEY and CDR2 SMNVEV (reference sequence). CDR3 in DNA: TGTGCCAGCAGTCCACCGGGACTGGGGGCCGAGCAGTACTTC. It is translated as CASSPPGLGAEQYF.

This sequence joins TRBV9 and TRBJ2-3, with D hard to call. Trimming cost V 1 base and J 2 bases, with 11 bases left between them. Germline values: CDR1 SGDLS, CDR2 YYNGEE. This CDR3 region has 15 residues. CDR3 sequence: CASSVNWGITDTQYF. Here the CDR3 DNA reads TGTGCCAGCAGCGTAAACTGGGGAATCACAGATACGCAGTATTTT.

This clonotype has at least ten counts. V and J are TRBV20-1 and TRBJ2-5; D is unresolved. The germline V gene encodes CDR1 DFQATT and CDR2 SNEGSKA (reference sequence). This CDR3 region has 14 residues. With 6 bases removed from V and 8 bases from J, the gap between germline ends came to 22 bases. The CDR3 here is CSARYGVGPTTQYF. Here the CDR3 DNA reads TGCAGTGCCCGCTATGGCGTCGGCCCAACCACCCAGTACTTC.

This clonotype was seen many times. The V and J genes are TRBV7-8 and TRBJ1-4, with D possibly matching TRBD1 (5 bases). The V and J ends lost 7 bases and 3 bases respectively, with 18 bases between them. The CDR3 is made up of 16 amino acids. Germline-derived CDR1 and CDR2 are SGHVS and FQNEAQ. CDR3 residues: CASTLTGGSPNEKLFF. In DNA form, the CDR3 reads TGTGCCAGCACCCTCACGGGGGGTAGCCCTAATGAAAAACTGTTTTTT.

The chain joins TRBV4-1 to TRBJ1-1; D is undetermined. There are 21 residues in the CDR3. V dropped 1 base and J dropped 1 base, with 28 bases sitting between them. Germline lookup yields CDR1 MGHRA and CDR2 YSYEKL. CDR3 in DNA: TGCGCCAGCAGCCAAGTCTTCGGGGTGGGAAGAGGAACCCCAGCGAACACTGAAGCTTTCTTT. This sequence encodes CASSQVFGVGRGTPANTEAFF.

In its sample, this clonotype was seen many times. The chain links TRBV28 to TRBJ2-7; 9 bases align to TRBD2. The germline V gene has CDR1 MDHEN and CDR2 SYDVKM. The V and J ends lost 3 bases and 1 base, in that order; junction bases with no gene match: 1. CDR3 length: 14 amino acids. The CDR3 here is CASSFLAGSYEQYF. The CDR3 DNA is TGTGCCAGCAGTTTTCTAGCGGGATCCTACGAGCAGTACTTC. Supplemented by reference TRBV28 and TRBJ2-7, the full variable domain reads DVKVTQSSRYLVKRTGEKVFLECVQDMDHENMFWYRQDPGLGLRLIYFSYDVKMKEKGDIPEGYSVSREKKERFSLILESASTNQTSMYLCASSFLAGSYEQYFGPGTRLTVT.

This clonotype was seen ten or more times. Here the CDR3 reads CASSGTEGYGYTF. CDR3 bases: TGTGCCAGCTCTGGGACGGAGGGCTATGGCTACACCTTC. The rearrangement uses TRBV28 and TRBJ1-2; possible D gene TRBD1, 5 bases. Germline V gene lookup returns CDR1 MDHEN and CDR2 SYDVKM. This CDR3 has 13 residues. The V gene lost 8 bases and the J gene lost 4 bases, with 14 bases spanning the gap.

In this sample, this clonotype turned up a few times. This chain connects TRBV10-3 to TRBJ2-5; D is perhaps TRBD1 (6 bases). This CDR3 contains 14 residues. Germline V CDR1 and CDR2: ENHRY, SYGVKD. Between the trimmed V and J ends, which lost 7 bases and 2 bases, there was a span of 14 bases. CDR3 sequence reads: CAINQGITQETQYF. CDR3 nucleotides: TGTGCCATCAATCAGGGGATAACACAAGAGACCCAGTACTTC.

This clonotype was detected only a few times. This sequence joins TRBV9 and TRBJ1-4; 7 nucleotides agree with TRBD1. CDR3 length equals 13 residues. In germline, CDR1 is SGDLS, CDR2 YYNGEE. V lost 4 bases and J lost 6; bases outside the gene matches: 3. In DNA, the CDR3 is TGTGCCAGCAGCTTTCAGGGGGATGAAAAACTGTTTTTT. Translation gives CASSFQGDEKLFF.

This clonotype was observed at least ten times. The V and J genes are TRBV6-2 or TRBV6-3 and TRBJ2-7; 11 positions match TRBD1. V lost 4 bases and J lost 6; bases outside the gene matches: 5. The CDR3 has 14 amino acids. Germline CDR1 reads MNHEY; CDR2 reads SVGEGT. CDR3 DNA: TGTGCCAGCAGTTCTACGGACAGGGGGCCCGAGCAGTACTTC. Its protein product is CASSSTDRGPEQYF.

The table lists this clonotype with many counts. V gene TRBV7-6 combines with J gene TRBJ2-7, with 7 bases matching TRBD2. Losses at the gene ends were 1 base for V and 4 bases for J; bases not matched to a gene: 10. Germline-derived CDR1 and CDR2 are SGHVS and FNYEAQ. CDR3 length: 16 amino acids. The CDR3 reads CASSLGPAGEAYEQYF. CDR3 bases: TGTGCCAGCAGCTTAGGTCCGGCGGGAGAAGCATACGAGCAGTACTTC. Variable domain in full (rest from reference TRBV7-6 and TRBJ2-7): GAGVSQSPRYKVTKRGQDVALRCDPISGHVSLYWYRQALGQGPEFLTYFNYEAQQDKSGLPNDRFSAERPEGSISTLTIQRTEQRDSAMYRCASSLGPAGEAYEQYFGPGTRLTVT.

Many counts were recorded for this clonotype. The chain couples TRBV12-3 or TRBV12-4 to TRBJ1-2, with D tentatively TRBD1 (6 bases). Trimming took off 3 bases at V and 8 bases at J, with 10 bases between the two ends. This CDR3 contains 12 residues. CDR3 coding DNA: TGTGCCAGCAGTTTGCACAGGGAGGGCTACACCTTC. It encodes CASSLHREGYTF.